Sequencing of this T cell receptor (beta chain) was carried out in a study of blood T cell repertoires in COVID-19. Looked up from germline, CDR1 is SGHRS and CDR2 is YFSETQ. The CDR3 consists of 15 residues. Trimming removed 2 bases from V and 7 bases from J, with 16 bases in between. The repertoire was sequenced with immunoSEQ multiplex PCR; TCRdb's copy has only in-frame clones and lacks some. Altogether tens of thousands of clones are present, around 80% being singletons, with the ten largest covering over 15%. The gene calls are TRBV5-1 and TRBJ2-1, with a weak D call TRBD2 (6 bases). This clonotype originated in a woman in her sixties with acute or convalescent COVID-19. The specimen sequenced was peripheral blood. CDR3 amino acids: CASSFTGVGWNEQFF. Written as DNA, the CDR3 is TGCGCCAGCAGCTTTACGGGGGTTGGGTGGAATGAGCAGTTCTTC.